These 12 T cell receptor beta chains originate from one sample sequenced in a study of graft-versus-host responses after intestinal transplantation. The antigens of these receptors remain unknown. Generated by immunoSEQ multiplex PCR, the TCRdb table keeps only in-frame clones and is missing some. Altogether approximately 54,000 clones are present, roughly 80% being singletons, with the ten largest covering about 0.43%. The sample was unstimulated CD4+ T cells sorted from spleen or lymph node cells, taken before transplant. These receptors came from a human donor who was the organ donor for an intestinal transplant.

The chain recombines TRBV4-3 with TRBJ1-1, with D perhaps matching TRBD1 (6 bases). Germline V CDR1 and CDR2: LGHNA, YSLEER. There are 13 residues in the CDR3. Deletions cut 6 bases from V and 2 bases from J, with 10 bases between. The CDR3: CASRWTENTEAFF. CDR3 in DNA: TGCGCCAGCAGATGGACAGAAAACACTGAAGCTTTCTTT.

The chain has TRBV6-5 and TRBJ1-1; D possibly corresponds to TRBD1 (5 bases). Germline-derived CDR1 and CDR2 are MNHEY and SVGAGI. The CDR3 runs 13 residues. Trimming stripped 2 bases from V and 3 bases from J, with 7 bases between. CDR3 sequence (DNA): TGTGCCAGCAGTTACCCGGGACACACTGAAGCTTTCTTT. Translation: CASSYPGHTEAFF.

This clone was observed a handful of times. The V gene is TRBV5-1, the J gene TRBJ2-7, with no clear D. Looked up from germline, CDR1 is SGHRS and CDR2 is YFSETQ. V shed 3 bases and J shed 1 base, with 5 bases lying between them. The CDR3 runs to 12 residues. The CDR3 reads CASSWPSYEQYF. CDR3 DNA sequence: TGCGCCAGCAGCTGGCCTTCCTACGAGCAGTACTTC.

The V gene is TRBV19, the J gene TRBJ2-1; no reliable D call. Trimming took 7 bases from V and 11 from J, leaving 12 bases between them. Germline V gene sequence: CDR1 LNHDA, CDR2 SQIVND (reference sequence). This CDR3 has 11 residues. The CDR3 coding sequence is TGTGCCAGTACCTCGCTTTATCAGCAGTTCTTC. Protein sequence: CASTSLYQQFF. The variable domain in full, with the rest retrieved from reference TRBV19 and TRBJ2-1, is DGGITQSPKYLFRKEGQNVTLSCEQNLNHDAMYWYRQDPGQGLRLIYYSQIVNDFQKGDIAEGYSVSREKKESFPLTVTSAQKNPTAFYLCASTSLYQQFFGPGTRLTVL.

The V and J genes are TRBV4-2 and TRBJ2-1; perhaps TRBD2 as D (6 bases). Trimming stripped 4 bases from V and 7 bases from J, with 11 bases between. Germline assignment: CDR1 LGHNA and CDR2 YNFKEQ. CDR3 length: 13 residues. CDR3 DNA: TGTGCCAGCAGCCCGGGACTTCGGAATGAGCAGTTCTTC. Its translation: CASSPGLRNEQFF.

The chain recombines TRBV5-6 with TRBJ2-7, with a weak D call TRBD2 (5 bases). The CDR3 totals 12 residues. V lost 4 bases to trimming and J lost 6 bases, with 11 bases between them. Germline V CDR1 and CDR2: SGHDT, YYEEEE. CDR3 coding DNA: TGTGCCAGCAGCCCCGGGGTGCGCGAGCAGTACTTC. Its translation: CASSPGVREQYF.

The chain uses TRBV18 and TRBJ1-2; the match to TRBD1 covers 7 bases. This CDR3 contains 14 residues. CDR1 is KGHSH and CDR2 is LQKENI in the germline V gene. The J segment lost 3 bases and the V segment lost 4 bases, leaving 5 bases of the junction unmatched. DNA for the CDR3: TGTGCCAGCTCACTAGGGACAGCTCACTATGGCTACACCTTC. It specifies CASSLGTAHYGYTF.

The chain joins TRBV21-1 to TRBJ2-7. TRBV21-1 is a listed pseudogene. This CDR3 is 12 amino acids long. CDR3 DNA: TGTGCCAGCAGCAAAGGGGGCTACGAGCAGTACTTC. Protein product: CASSKGGYEQYF.

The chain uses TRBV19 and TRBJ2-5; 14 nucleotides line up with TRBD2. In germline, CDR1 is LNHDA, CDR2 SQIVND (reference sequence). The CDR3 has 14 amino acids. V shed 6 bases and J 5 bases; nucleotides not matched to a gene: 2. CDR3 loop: CASRTSGGAETQYF. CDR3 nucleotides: TGTGCCAGTAGGACTAGCGGGGGGGCGGAGACCCAGTACTTC.

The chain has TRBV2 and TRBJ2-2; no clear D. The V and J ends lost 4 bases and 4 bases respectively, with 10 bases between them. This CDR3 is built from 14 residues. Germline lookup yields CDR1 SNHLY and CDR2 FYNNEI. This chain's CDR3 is CASSGFLSTGELFF. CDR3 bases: TGTGCCAGCAGTGGGTTCCTTTCCACCGGGGAGCTGTTTTTT. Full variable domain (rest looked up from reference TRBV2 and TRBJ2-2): EPEVTQTPSHQVTQMGQEVILRCVPISNHLYFYWYRQILGQKVEFLVSFYNNEISEKSEIFDDQFSVERPDGSNFTLKIRSTKLEDSAMYFCASSGFLSTGELFFGEGSRLTVL.

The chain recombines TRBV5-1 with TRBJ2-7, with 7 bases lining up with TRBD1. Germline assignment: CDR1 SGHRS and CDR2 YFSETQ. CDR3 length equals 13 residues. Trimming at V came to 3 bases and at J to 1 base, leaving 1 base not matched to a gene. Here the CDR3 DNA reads TGCGCCAGCAGCTGGGACAGTTCCTACGAGCAGTACTTC. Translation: CASSWDSSYEQYF.

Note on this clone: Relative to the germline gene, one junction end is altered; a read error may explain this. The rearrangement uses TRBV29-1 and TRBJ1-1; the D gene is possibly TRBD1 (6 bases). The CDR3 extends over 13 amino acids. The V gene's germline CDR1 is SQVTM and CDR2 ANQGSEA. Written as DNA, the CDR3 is TGCAGAGTTGGGGCGACAGGGAACACTGAAGCTTTCTTT. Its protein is CRVGATGNTEAFF.